The rows below give T cell receptor beta chains drawn from one sample of a study of T cells after yellow fever vaccination. TCRdb re-analysed the 5' RACE reads in MiXCR, keeping a single row per CDR3 protein. The sample lists about 630,000 distinct CDR3 sequences, 10% to 15% seen once, with 14% to 15% in the top ten. This specimen was PBMCs, taken on the day of the yellow fever booster vaccination. The source of these receptors is a man under 40 who received the YFV17D yellow fever vaccine. CDR3s include the opening cysteine and the closing phenylalanine or tryptophan. A D gene is named only where the DNA matches it firmly. Size is stated for part of the rows, as once, few or many counts, or as a class when the clone is expanded.

size	V	D	J	CDR3	DNA
few	TRBV27	TRBD1	TRBJ1-5	CASRPGQGRQPQHF	TGTGCCAGCAGACCCGGACAGGGGAGACAGCCCCAGCATTTT
few	TRBV7-9	TRBD1	TRBJ1-4	CASSRDRGKNEKLFF	TGTGCCAGCAGCAGAGACAGGGGGAAAAATGAAAAACTGTTTTTT
.	TRBV6-2/TRBV6-3	.	TRBJ1-4	CASTGPVVGEKLFF	TGTGCCAGCACCGGACCCGTGGTTGGTGAAAAACTGTTTTTT
.	TRBV7-2	.	TRBJ1-6	CASSPSTGFFNPLHF	TGTGCCAGCAGCCCGTCAACAGGTTTCTTTAATCCCCTCCACTTT
few	TRBV20-1	.	TRBJ1-4	CSASSGQSNEKLFF	TGCAGTGCTAGTAGCGGCCAGTCGAATGAAAAACTGTTTTTT
.	TRBV19	TRBD2	TRBJ2-1	CASSRREVDNEQFF	TGTGCCAGTAGTCGACGGGAGGTGGACAATGAGCAGTTCTTC
few	TRBV20-1	.	TRBJ2-5	CSATSLGPQETQYF	TGCAGTGCTACCTCGTTGGGACCACAGGAGACCCAGTACTTC
few	TRBV7-2	.	TRBJ2-4	CASSLLTSVGDIQYF	TGTGCCAGCAGCTTATTAACCAGCGTGGGAGACATTCAGTACTTC
few	TRBV18	.	TRBJ2-7	CASSPVQKGYEQYF	TGTGCCAGCTCACCAGTACAAAAAGGCTACGAGCAGTACTTC
.	TRBV29-1	TRBD2	TRBJ2-3	CSVEDLAGLAGADTQYF	TGCAGCGTTGAAGACTTGGCTGGGCTAGCGGGAGCAGATACGCAGTATTTT
.	TRBV30	TRBD2	TRBJ2-1	CAWRGTSGMFYNEQFF	TGTGCCTGGAGGGGGACTAGCGGGATGTTCTACAATGAGCAGTTCTTC
.	TRBV19	TRBD1	TRBJ2-3	CASSSWTGSDTQYF	TGTGCCAGTAGTTCGTGGACAGGGTCGGATACGCAGTATTTT
.	TRBV29-1	.	TRBJ2-2	CSVLKFTGTGELFF	TGCAGCGTCCTTAAGTTCACGGGCACCGGGGAGCTGTTTTTT
.	TRBV6-4	TRBD2	TRBJ2-1	CASSDQGGRAYDEQFF	TGTGCCAGCAGCGACCAGGGCGGGAGGGCATATGATGAGCAGTTCTTC
few	TRBV28	.	TRBJ1-3	CASSLADGSGNTIYF	TGTGCCAGCAGTTTAGCAGACGGCTCTGGAAACACCATATATTTT
once	TRBV10-3	TRBD2	TRBJ2-1	CAIRGGGENEQFF	TGTGCCATCAGGGGGGGGGGAGAGAATGAGCAGTTCTTC
.	TRBV5-4	TRBD2	TRBJ2-3	CASSSRTSTADTQYF	TGTGCCAGCAGCTCCCGGACTAGCACCGCGGATACGCAGTATTTT
few	TRBV20-1	TRBD2	TRBJ2-7	CSASGPGGIYEQYF	TGCAGTGCTAGTGGGCCGGGAGGAATATACGAGCAGTACTTC
few	TRBV5-1	.	TRBJ2-1	CASSLGKTSSYNEQFF	TGCGCCAGCAGCTTGGGGAAAACGAGCTCCTACAATGAGCAGTTCTTC
.	TRBV2	TRBD2	TRBJ2-7	CASSERGLAGFVTTYEQYF	TGTGCCAGCAGTGAAAGGGGACTAGCGGGTTTTGTTACTACCTACGAGCAGTACTTC
once	TRBV18	.	TRBJ2-3	CASSPLLTDTQYF	TGTGCCAGCTCACCGCTCCTCACAGATACGCAGTATTTT
many	TRBV14	.	TRBJ2-5	CASSQGLRETQYF	TGTGCCAGCAGCCAAGGTTTAAGGGAGACCCAGTACTTC
few	TRBV11-3	TRBD2	TRBJ2-3	CASSRGIAGVEDTQYF	TGTGCCAGCAGTCGAGGCATAGCGGGAGTTGAAGATACGCAGTATTTT
.	TRBV20-1	TRBD2	TRBJ2-1	CSARDYLDEQFF	TGCAGTGCCAGGGACTACCTTGATGAGCAGTTCTTC
.	TRBV5-1	.	TRBJ1-3	CASSLGGESSGNTIYF	TGCGCCAGCAGCTTGGGAGGCGAGAGCTCTGGAAACACCATATATTTT
.	TRBV5-1	.	TRBJ1-1	CASSFIGSPDAVTEAFF	TGCGCCAGCAGCTTTATAGGCAGCCCCGACGCGGTCACTGAAGCTTTCTTT
few	TRBV12-3/TRBV12-4	.	TRBJ1-2	CASSEETYGYTF	TGTGCCAGCAGTGAGGAGACCTATGGCTACACCTTC
.	TRBV6-2/TRBV6-3	.	TRBJ2-1	CASSDAGTEQFF	TGTGCCAGCAGTGACGCGGGAACTGAGCAGTTCTTC
few	TRBV28	.	TRBJ1-1	CASSLRRIEAFF	TGTGCCAGCAGTTTGAGGCGGATTGAAGCTTTCTTT
many	TRBV4-1	TRBD1	TRBJ2-2	CASSPGQGYTGELFF	TGCGCCAGCAGCCCCGGACAGGGGTACACCGGGGAGCTGTTTTTT
few	TRBV20-1	.	TRBJ1-2	CSAVGGYTF	TGCAGTGCTGTTGGTGGCTACACCTTC
.	TRBV3-1	TRBD1	TRBJ2-7	CASRATGTGLPYEQYF	TGTGCCAGCAGGGCCACCGGGACAGGGTTACCCTACGAGCAGTACTTC
.	TRBV6-2/TRBV6-3	.	TRBJ2-7	CASNPSGDEQYF	TGTGCCAGCAACCCCTCGGGGGACGAGCAGTACTTC
many	TRBV6-5	.	TRBJ2-5	CASQGSRETQYF	TGTGCCAGCCAGGGCTCCAGGGAGACCCAGTACTTC
many	TRBV12-3/TRBV12-4	.	TRBJ2-1	CASRPSPREDEQFF	TGTGCCAGCAGACCTTCGCCTAGGGAGGATGAGCAGTTCTTC